This TCR beta chain was documented in a study of shared clonotypes between healthy human individuals. TCRdb's copy holds only in-frame clones and misses some; the assay was immunoSEQ multiplex PCR. The sample consists of millions of clones, about 95% of them appearing once. In germline, CDR1 is MNHNS, CDR2 SASEGT. Germline trimming cut 6 bases from V and 5 bases from J; bases unmatched to any gene: 1. There are 12 residues in the CDR3. Naivety among CD8 cells was defined by CD45RO negativity and positive CCR7 selection, thereby excluding terminally differentiated effector memory CD45RA+ cells. The source material was naive CD8+ T cells sorted from blood. This chain joins TRBV6-1 and TRBJ2-1; 7 bases match TRBD2. The receptor was derived from a man aged 18-30 years in good health. In DNA, the CDR3 is TGTGCCAGCAGCGGACTAGACAATGAGCAGTTCTTC. Translation gives CASSGLDNEQFF.